The following is a TCR beta chain sequence with its context. This clonotype was seen ten or more times. The clone's antigen remains unknown. Per-nucleotide qualities are absent, and no much larger clonotype sits a single base away. This sample's treatment or condition label indicates: live attenuated yellow fever vaccine strain. PBMCs were isolated from peripheral blood using a standard Ficoll-Paque protocol. Dynabeads CD4 and CD8 positive selection kits were used to isolate CD4 and CD8 T-cell fractions. TriZol was used to extract RNA from bulk PBMCs, CD4 and CD8 fractions, and dextramer-positive and dextramer-negative fractions. The CDR3, from cysteine to phenylalanine, totals 14 residues. The only DNA kept is the CDR3, 42 bases in frame from the first base. CDR1 is given as DFQATT and CDR2 as SNEGSKA, both from the germline V gene (reference sequence). V loses 1 base of germline sequence and J loses 1 base, and the interval between the two ends is 9 bases.

The entry originates in a study of T cells after yellow fever vaccination (dated by TCRdb to between 2019 and 2020). Regarding the complete study: Libraries from fractions with low cell numbers were prepared with the SMART-Seq v4 Ultra Low Input RNA kit. To follow T-cell clones before and after primary and booster YFV17D yellow fever vaccination, bulk TCR alpha and beta repertoires were sequenced over time. Blood samples were taken at several timepoints before and after primary and secondary immunization, and bulk PBMC replicates and cell subsets were isolated. Two healthy male donors, one aged 18 to 30 and one aged 30 to 40 years, were included in the cohort. Here is what the overall study found, with its caveats: A small fraction of clonotypes showed up in both the CD4 and CD8 compartments, probably as a result of convergent recombination. Most clones expanded after primary vaccination were re-detected after the booster (just under 97% of CD4 and around 86% of CD8), suggesting broad memory maintenance. The secondary T-cell response was weaker than the primary response but faster, peaking on day 5 instead of day 15. Because abundant contaminating clonotypes from the bulk population could be contained in FACS-sorted repertoires, computational filtering was required. Only a couple of donors were included in the study, so the extent to which the findings can be generalized is limited.

TCR cDNA was synthesized by 5'RACE template switching, through which a universal primer site and unique molecular identifiers were introduced. cDNA synthesis was primed from both the TCR alpha and TCR beta constant segments. Libraries were amplified in two PCR steps, with sample barcodes and sequencing adapters added in the second step. Libraries were sequenced on Illumina HiSeq 2500 (2x100 bp) or NovaSeq (2x150 bp). The study's own analysis went as follows. MIGEC handled demultiplexing of reads and collapsing into UMI consensus sequences, while MiXCR performed V(D)J alignment. Using edgeR on replicate PBMC samples, clonotypes were called vaccine-responding if FDR was below 0.01 and the log2 fold change was above 5 up to day 15. Each bulk clonotype was labeled CD4 or CD8 based on which sequenced repertoire, CD4 or CD8, contained the clonotype at higher abundance. TCRdb cleaned the public reads at Q25 with fastp, built clones with MiXCR and kept in-frame beta chains. Each CDR3 protein appears once, grouped with its most common genes and DNA. These V and J calls derive from TCRdb rather than the authors' analysis. A total of roughly 120,000 distinct CDR3 sequences appear in this sample, nearly 7.5% of them only once. The ten largest clones represent roughly 2.5% of the sample.

The source is a man aged 18 to 30 who received the YFV17D yellow fever vaccine. The chain uses TRBV20-1 and TRBJ2-3; tentative D gene TRBD2, with 6 bases matching. This material consisted of CD4+ T cells sorted from PBMCs, taken 9 to 11 days after the first yellow fever vaccination. The DNA sequence is TGCAGTGCTAGAGTGGCGGGGCGCACAGATACGCAGTATTTT. Its protein reads: CSARVAGRTDTQYF.